The rows below give T cell receptor beta chains drawn from one sample of a study of cytomegalovirus exposure and HLA in healthy donors. Profiled with immunoSEQ multiplex PCR; TCRdb holds only in-frame clones, not every one. The sample shows roughly 130,000 clones, 85% to 90% of them seen only once. The sequenced sample consisted of PBMCs. The origin of the receptors is a young woman in good health and CMV-seropositive. Each CDR3 is given with its conserved first and last residue. The D gene is left open where the match is weak. A clone size is listed for some rows: how often the clone was seen (once, few, many), or a class if it is expanded.

clone size	V gene	J gene	CDR3 length	D gene	CDR3 DNA	CDR3 protein
NA	TRBV27	TRBJ2-7	15	TRBD2	TGTGCCAGCAGTCAAACTAGCGGGGGGGCCTACGAGCAGTACTTC	CASSQTSGGAYEQYF
NA	TRBV30	TRBJ1-6	19	NA	TGTGCCTGGAAGTTAGGAGAGGTACCCCTAAGGATACTTAATTCACCCCTCCACTTT	CAWKLGEVPLRILNSPLHF
NA	TRBV5-1	TRBJ2-1	12	NA	TGCGCCAGCAGCTTGGCGGGTGGTGAGCAGTTCTTC	CASSLAGGEQFF
NA	TRBV5-1	TRBJ1-1	15	NA	TGCGCCAGCTCCCGGAGGGGGGGGCAGGGAACTGAAGCTTTCTTT	CASSRRGGQGTEAFF
NA	TRBV9	TRBJ2-7	15	NA	TGTGCCAGCAGCGTAGTGTCAGTCTTCTCCTACGAGCAGTACTTC	CASSVVSVFSYEQYF
NA	TRBV9	TRBJ2-2	17	TRBD1	TGTGCCAGCAGCGTTTCCCTAGGGCAGGGGGACACCGGGGAGCTGTTTTTT	CASSVSLGQGDTGELFF
NA	TRBV14	TRBJ1-2	14	NA	TGTGCCAGCAGCCCCCGCCCAGGGCTCTATGGCTACACCTTC	CASSPRPGLYGYTF
NA	TRBV13	TRBJ2-1	16	TRBD2	TGTGCCAGCAGCACGTGGGGACTAGCTGGTGGGAATGAGCAGTTCTTC	CASSTWGLAGGNEQFF
NA	TRBV5-6	TRBJ2-2	15	TRBD2	TGTGCCAGCAGCTTGACTAGCGGGGGGACCGGGGAGCTGTTTTTT	CASSLTSGGTGELFF
NA	TRBV28	TRBJ2-7	16	TRBD1	TGTGCCAGCAGTTTAGATGGGACAGGGGGCTTATACGAGCAGTACTTC	CASSLDGTGGLYEQYF
NA	TRBV2	TRBJ1-1	14	NA	TGTGCCAGCAGGACCGGACAGCTGAACACTGAAGCTTTCTTT	CASRTGQLNTEAFF
once	TRBV2	TRBJ2-3	19	TRBD2	TGTGCCAGCGGACTAGGACTAGCGGGGGGGCCGAGGATGACAGATACGCAGTATTTT	CASGLGLAGGPRMTDTQYF
NA	TRBV25-1	TRBJ2-3	16	TRBD2	TGTGCCAGCAGTGATTCTAGCGGGGGGATTACAGATACGCAGTATTTT	CASSDSSGGITDTQYF
NA	TRBV11-3	TRBJ2-1	14	NA	TGTGCCAGCAGCTTAGTATCCCTAAGCAATGAGCAGTTCTTC	CASSLVSLSNEQFF
NA	TRBV5-6	TRBJ2-7	14	NA	TGTGCCAGCAGCTTGGGACATAACCCCTACGAGCAGTACTTC	CASSLGHNPYEQYF
NA	TRBV5-5	TRBJ2-3	11	NA	TGTGCCACCCGAGGCACAGATACGCAGTATTTT	CATRGTDTQYF
NA	TRBV7-2	TRBJ2-2	14	NA	TGTGCCAGCAAAGACGGACTGGAGACCGGGGAGCTGTTTTTT	CASKDGLETGELFF
NA	TRBV14	TRBJ1-5	14	NA	TGTGCCAGCAGCCAAGTAACGGGAGATCAGCCCCAGCATTTT	CASSQVTGDQPQHF
once	TRBV11-3	TRBJ2-3	15	NA	TGTGCCAGCAGCTTAGGGAAGGGGAGCACAGATACGCAGTATTTT	CASSLGKGSTDTQYF
NA	TRBV5-4	TRBJ1-6	15	NA	TGTGCCAGCAGCTTGGAGGGAGCACCGAATGGACCCCTCCACTTT	CASSLEGAPNGPLHF
few	TRBV27	TRBJ2-2	12	NA	TGTGCCAGCAGGATTCCGGCCGGGGAGCTGTTTTTT	CASRIPAGELFF
NA	TRBV13	TRBJ2-2	19	TRBD1	TGTGCCAGCAGCCCGACAAATCCGACAGGGGACCTAAACACCGGGGAGCTGTTTTTT	CASSPTNPTGDLNTGELFF
NA	TRBV28	TRBJ2-5	16	TRBD2	TGTGCCAGCAGTCCGAGGACTAGCGGAACACAAGAGACCCAGTACTTC	CASSPRTSGTQETQYF
NA	TRBV15	TRBJ2-3	16	NA	TGTGCCACCAGCAGAGTTCGGGGAGCTAGCACAGATACGCAGTATTTT	CATSRVRGASTDTQYF
NA	TRBV19	TRBJ2-2	16	TRBD2	TGTGCCAGTAGTATATCACTAGCGGGGGGGACCGGGGAGCTGTTTTTT	CASSISLAGGTGELFF
NA	TRBV7-6	TRBJ2-5	14	NA	TGTGCCAGCAGCTCCCCAACTAGAGAAGAGACCCAGTACTTC	CASSSPTREETQYF
NA	TRBV6-6	TRBJ1-4	14	NA	TGTGCCAGCAGTTACAGCAGGGGAGATGAAAAACTGTTTTTT	CASSYSRGDEKLFF
NA	TRBV4-1	TRBJ2-4	15	NA	TGCGCCAGCAGCCAAATCGGAGTAGCCAAAAACATTCAGTACTTC	CASSQIGVAKNIQYF
NA	TRBV6-1	TRBJ2-7	15	NA	TGTGCCAGCTATGCGGGGTACACCCCACTTACCGAGCAGTACTTC	CASYAGYTPLTEQYF
NA	TRBV28	TRBJ1-1	13	NA	TGTGCCAGCAGTTTCCCCCGGGCGGGTAGTGCTTTCTTT	CASSFPRAGSAFF
NA	TRBV30	TRBJ1-2	13	NA	TGTGCCTGGAGTTTTTGGGAGAGCTATGGCTACACCTTC	CAWSFWESYGYTF
once	TRBV5-1	TRBJ2-3	14	TRBD2	TGCGCCAGCATGGGGGGGATAAGCACAGATACGCAGTATTTT	CASMGGISTDTQYF
NA	TRBV4-1	TRBJ1-6	17	NA	TGCGCCAGCAGCCAAGTTGATATGGGACTTAATAATTCACCCCTCCACTTT	CASSQVDMGLNNSPLHF
NA	TRBV6-1	TRBJ1-1	15	TRBD1	TGTGCCAGCAGTGTGGGACAGGCAATGAACACTGAAGCTTTCTTT	CASSVGQAMNTEAFF
NA	TRBV14	TRBJ2-5	16	TRBD2	TGTGCCAGCAGCCCCGGACTAGCGGGGGGAGAAGAGACCCAGTACTTC	CASSPGLAGGEETQYF
many	TRBV28	TRBJ1-2	16	TRBD1	TGTGCCAGCAGTTTACCCACAGGGGGAGGGGTCTATGGCTACACCTTC	CASSLPTGGGVYGYTF
NA	TRBV6-4	TRBJ2-2	14	TRBD1	TGTGCCAGCAGACGGGACAGGGACACCGGGGAGCTGTTTTTT	CASRRDRDTGELFF
NA	TRBV11-3	TRBJ2-3	13	NA	TGTGCCAGCAGCTCCCTTAGCACAGATACGCAGTATTTT	CASSSLSTDTQYF
NA	TRBV25-1	TRBJ1-3	14	NA	TGTGCCAGCAGTGAGGGCAGCTCTGGAAACACCATATATTTT	CASSEGSSGNTIYF
NA	TRBV28	TRBJ1-6	17	NA	TGTGCCAGCAGTCCCCCGGTTATAGGCAGGGCCGATTCACCCCTCCACTTT	CASSPPVIGRADSPLHF
few	TRBV18	TRBJ1-5	14	TRBD1	TGTGCCAGCTCACCACGACAGGGGAATCAGCCCCAGCATTTT	CASSPRQGNQPQHF
NA	TRBV11-2	TRBJ2-1	14	TRBD2	TGTGCCAGCAGCCTCGGACTAGCAAGCAATGAGCAGTTCTTC	CASSLGLASNEQFF
NA	TRBV7-2	TRBJ1-6	14	NA	TGTGCCAGCACCCCCCGGGGGGGGAATTCACCCCTCCACTTT	CASTPRGGNSPLHF
NA	TRBV18	TRBJ1-4	13	NA	TGTGCCAGCTCACCGGGACTGGGGGAAAAACTGTTTTTT	CASSPGLGEKLFF
NA	TRBV9	TRBJ2-2	16	TRBD1	TGTGCCACCTCGTGGGCTCCAGGGGGAAACACCGGGGAGCTGTTTTTT	CATSWAPGGNTGELFF
NA	TRBV19	TRBJ2-4	15	NA	TGTGCCAGTAAGTGGGCCGCGCAGGCCAAAAACATTCAGTACTTC	CASKWAAQAKNIQYF